One sample yielded the 31 T cell receptor beta chains listed below, sequenced in a study of Ad26.COV2.S vaccination and SARS-CoV-2 variants. TCRdb's table, derived via immunoSEQ multiplex PCR, lists solely in-frame clones and lacks some. The profile covers about 420,000 clones, with around 89% appearing a single time and about 3.6% taken by the ten largest. As for treatment: over 15 received Ad26.COV2.S at low or high dose, single or two shots; 5 received placebo; per-sample allocation not given. At day 63 after the first vaccine or placebo injection, samples were drawn. This material consisted of peripheral blood, taken in a trial of Ad26.COV2.S vaccine versus placebo. Receptors originate from a person aged 18-60 years who received the Ad26.COV2.S COVID-19 vaccine or a placebo.

V and J are TRBV6-6 and TRBJ2-7, with a weak D call TRBD2 (6 bases). Per germline, CDR1 MNHNY and CDR2 SVGAGI (reference sequence). V was clipped by 1 base and J by 0 bases, with 10 bases between them. The CDR3 covers 15 residues. The CDR3 sequence is CASSYWDSASYEQYF. For the CDR3, the DNA is TGTGCCAGCAGTTACTGGGACTCCGCCTCCTACGAGCAGTACTTC.

The chain has TRBV18 and TRBJ1-2, with 9 bases lining up with TRBD1. CDR1 is KGHSH and CDR2 is LQKENI in the germline V gene. The trim removed 3 bases at V and 13 bases at J, leaving 21 bases unmatched. The CDR3 runs 17 residues. The CDR3 reads CASSPELTGGPYGYLTF. The CDR3 DNA reads as TGTGCCAGCTCACCGGAGTTGACAGGGGGACCTTATGGATACCTCACCTTC.

The genes are TRBV5-6 and TRBJ2-7, with TRBD2 identical over 10 bases. V lost 7 bases, J lost 4 bases, and 14 bases stayed unmatched. The germline V gene encodes CDR1 SGHDT and CDR2 YYEEEE. This CDR3 has 16 residues. In DNA, the CDR3 is TGTGCCAGCGGAGTAGCGGGGGGCTTCATCCGTTACGAGCAGTACTTC. Amino acids: CASGVAGGFIRYEQYF. The whole variable domain, filled in from reference TRBV5-6 and TRBJ2-7, reads DAGVTQSPTHLIKTRGQQVTLRCSPKSGHDTVSWYQQALGQGPQFIFQYYEEEERQRGNFPDRFSGHQFPNYSSELNVNALLLGDSALYLCASGVAGGFIRYEQYFGPGTRLTVT.

The chain couples TRBV4-3 to TRBJ2-3; no firm D call. The germline V gene encodes CDR1 LGHNA and CDR2 YSLEER. The CDR3 is made up of 13 amino acids. Trimming shortened V by 3 bases and J by 7 bases, and 11 bases separated the two germline ends. DNA of the CDR3: TGCGCCAGCAGCCACCCAACGGACCATACGCAGTATTTT. This translates into CASSHPTDHTQYF.

The chain has TRBV4-1 and TRBJ2-7; D not certain. The CDR3 loop spans 11 amino acids. In germline, CDR1 is MGHRA, CDR2 YSYEKL. V was trimmed by 1 base and J by 6 bases, leaving 4 bases between them. The CDR3 DNA reads TGCGCCAGCAGCCAAGGGCCCGAGCAGTACTTC. Its translation is CASSQGPEQYF.

Only a few counts were recorded for this clone. This sequence joins TRBV27 and TRBJ2-7; a weak D match, TRBD1 (6 bases). The CDR3 loop spans 13 amino acids. The germline CDR1 and CDR2 sequences are MNHEY and SMNVEV (reference sequence). Trimming left V 6 bases short and J 0 bases short, with 9 bases between. Written as DNA, the CDR3 is TGTGCCAGCAGATTCAGGGGCTCCTACGAGCAGTACTTC. It codes for CASRFRGSYEQYF.

V usage is TRBV9 and J usage is TRBJ1-5; the match to TRBD1 covers 10 bases. Germline V gene sequence: CDR1 SGDLS, CDR2 YYNGEE. CDR3 length equals 15 residues. CDR3 region: CAIHRDRGLRQPQHF. As DNA, the CDR3 is TGTGCGATACACCGGGACAGGGGTCTTCGACAGCCCCAGCATTTT.

The V call is TRBV29-1, the J call TRBJ2-2; D tentatively fits TRBD1 or TRBD2 (5 bases each). CDR3 size: 14 residues. Trimming stripped 0 bases from V and 0 bases from J, with 5 bases between. Germline V lookup: CDR1 SQVTM, CDR2 ANQGSEA. The DNA for the CDR3 is TGCAGCGTTGAAGAGGGGGCGAACACCGGGGAGCTGTTTTTT. Residues: CSVEEGANTGELFF.

The V call is TRBV18, the J call TRBJ1-1; D ambiguous. CDR3 length equals 13 residues. CDR1 is KGHSH, CDR2 LQKENI, per germline. V was cut by 5 bases and J by 1 base, with 8 bases left in between. CDR3 nucleotide sequence: TGTGCCAGCTCAGACCAAGAGAACACTGAAGCTTTCTTT. Encoded protein: CASSDQENTEAFF.

The gene calls are TRBV20-1 and TRBJ2-3, with 10 bases identical to TRBD2. CDR1 and CDR2 (germline): DFQATT, SNEGSKA (reference sequence). V lost 3 bases, J lost 2 bases, and 11 bases stayed unmatched. CDR3 length equals 17 residues. CDR3 sequence: CSASLFSLAGDTDTQYF. DNA for the CDR3: TGCAGTGCTAGTCTGTTTTCGCTAGCGGGGGACACAGATACGCAGTATTTT.

This rearrangement joins TRBV29-1 to TRBJ1-2; D might be TRBD1 (5 bases). The CDR3 is 12 amino acids. The germline V and J ends were trimmed by 3 bases and 3 bases, with 8 bases remaining between them. Per the germline V gene, CDR1 is SQVTM and CDR2 is ANQGSEA. CDR3 nucleotide sequence: TGCAGCGTTGATGAGGGGTACTATGGCTACACCTTC. Encoded protein: CSVDEGYYGYTF.

This sequence joins TRBV28 and TRBJ2-1; no clear D gene. V lost 2 bases and J 7 bases, leaving 15 bases between the germline ends. Germline V CDR1 and CDR2: MDHEN, SYDVKM. CDR3 length equals 15 residues. The CDR3 sequence: CASSLRANMGNEQFF. CDR3 nucleotide sequence: TGTGCCAGCAGTTTAAGGGCAAACATGGGGAATGAGCAGTTCTTC.

This clone was seen only once. The gene calls are TRBV14 and TRBJ2-7, with TRBD1 as a possible D gene (5 bases). V was shortened by 2 bases and J by 6 bases, with 14 bases between the two germline ends. This CDR3 region has 14 residues. CDR1 SGHDN and CDR2 FVKESK come from the germline V gene. In DNA form, the CDR3 reads TGTGCCAGCAGCCAAAGTGCCGCAGGGTCCGAGCAGTACTTC. Translated, it gives CASSQSAAGSEQYF.

The chain combines TRBV27 with TRBJ1-5; no clear D gene. CDR3 length: 18 residues. Germline V gene data show CDR1 as MNHEY and CDR2 as SMNVEV (reference sequence). With 5 bases removed from V and 0 bases from J, the gap between germline ends came to 20 bases. CDR3 DNA: TGTGCCAGCAGTCCACTTCCGGGCAGAGCAGATAGCAATCAGCCCCAGCATTTT. The encoded protein is CASSPLPGRADSNQPQHF.

V usage is TRBV19 and J usage is TRBJ2-7; 9 nucleotides match TRBD2. Trimming cost V 5 bases and J 4 bases; bases outside gene matches: 9. CDR1 and CDR2 from the germline V gene are LNHDA and SQIVND (reference sequence). This CDR3 is built from 15 residues. This CDR3 reads CASSPLSSGGYEQYF. In DNA form, the CDR3 reads TGTGCCAGTAGTCCCCTAAGTAGCGGGGGATACGAGCAGTACTTC.

This sequence joins TRBV7-9 and TRBJ2-2; D unclear. V was clipped by 3 bases and J by 7 bases, with 12 bases between them. The CDR3 is 14 residues long. The V gene's germline CDR1 is SEHNR and CDR2 FQNEAQ (reference sequence). The CDR3 sequence is CASSLDVVHGELFF. Here the CDR3 DNA reads TGTGCCAGCAGCTTGGACGTTGTCCACGGGGAGCTGTTTTTT.

J is TRBJ1-3 and V is TRBV5-4; D might be TRBD1 (6 bases). Germline-derived CDR1 and CDR2 are SGHNT and YYREEE (reference sequence). Trimming pared 3 bases from V and 1 base from J, leaving 8 bases between. The CDR3 totals 14 residues. DNA of the CDR3: TGTGCCAGCAGCTCAGGGGTTTCTGGAAACACCATATATTTT. It is translated as CASSSGVSGNTIYF.

The rearrangement joins TRBV4-1 to TRBJ1-6; tentatively, D is TRBD1 (6 bases). The V end was cut by 4 bases, the J end by 8 bases, with 15 bases between. Germline V gene sequence: CDR1 MGHRA, CDR2 YSYEKL. The CDR3 sequence is 15 residues long. In DNA form, the CDR3 reads TGCGCCAGCAGCCCCAGGTGGGGGGCTCATTCACCCCTCCACTTT. This sequence encodes CASSPRWGAHSPLHF.

CDR3 nucleotides: TGTGCCAGCAGTCGACCGACGGACAACACAGATACGCAGTATTTT. Translating gives CASSRPTDNTDTQYF. The chain links TRBV11-2 to TRBJ2-3, with a weak D call TRBD1 (5 bases). Germline loops: CDR1 SGHAT, CDR2 FQNNGV. CDR3 size: 15 residues. V was cut by 6 bases and J by 2 bases, with 15 bases left in between. The variable domain in full, with the rest retrieved from reference TRBV11-2 and TRBJ2-3, is EAGVAQSPRYKIIEKRQSVAFWCNPISGHATLYWYQQILGQGPKLLIQFQNNGVVDDSQLPKDRFSAERLKGVDSTLKIQPAKLEDSAVYLCASSRPTDNTDTQYFGPGTRLTVL.

CDR3 sequence (DNA): TGTGCCAGCAGCTTTTCCTACAGGGACGAGCAGTACTTC. Its protein product is CASSFSYRDEQYF. This sequence joins TRBV7-3 and TRBJ2-7; TRBD1 is a possible D gene (6 bases). V was trimmed by 3 bases and J by 5 bases, leaving 11 bases between them. The CDR3 sequence is 13 residues long. The V gene's germline CDR1 is SGHTA and CDR2 FQGTGA.

V is TRBV21-1 and J is TRBJ1-2. TRBV21-1 is a pseudogene. The CDR3 has 13 residues. Written as DNA, the CDR3 is TGTGCCAGCAGCATAGGGTTCATGAATGGCTACACCTTC. This encodes CASSIGFMNGYTF.

V usage is TRBV7-9 and J usage is TRBJ2-3; D remains unclear. The CDR3 covers 13 residues. The germline V and J ends were trimmed by 5 bases and 4 bases, with 10 bases remaining between them. Germline lookup yields CDR1 SEHNR and CDR2 FQNEAQ (reference sequence). The CDR3 loop reads CASSRDGPDTQYF. The CDR3 DNA reads as TGTGCCAGCAGCCGTGACGGCCCAGATACGCAGTATTTT.

V usage is TRBV7-2 and J usage is TRBJ1-2, with 7 bases fitting TRBD1. Germline lookup yields CDR1 SGHTA and CDR2 FQGNSA. This CDR3 spans 14 amino acids. Trimming removed 1 base from V and 5 bases from J; junction bases left unmatched: 4. Here the CDR3 reads CASSLGAGQYGYTF. DNA for the CDR3: TGTGCCAGCAGCTTAGGGGCGGGACAGTATGGCTACACCTTC.

This chain joins TRBV9 and TRBJ2-5; 12 bases align to TRBD2. The V and J ends lost 6 bases and 1 base, in that order; junction bases with no gene match: 4. This CDR3 comprises 15 residues. Germline values: CDR1 SGDLS, CDR2 YYNGEE. The CDR3 loop is CASTLAGGRQETQYF. The CDR3 DNA sequence: TGTGCCAGCACCCTAGCGGGGGGGCGCCAAGAGACCCAGTACTTC.

The chain couples TRBV9 to TRBJ1-3; maybe TRBD1 (5 bases). Germline assignment: CDR1 SGDLS and CDR2 YYNGEE. Between the trimmed V and J ends, which lost 3 bases and 4 bases, there was a span of 17 bases. This CDR3 is 16 amino acids long. The CDR3 reads CASSASPRVSGNTIYF. DNA of the CDR3: TGTGCCAGCAGCGCATCACCCAGGGTGTCCGGAAACACCATATATTTT.

This chain uses TRBV15 with TRBJ2-1, with D perhaps matching TRBD1 (6 bases). CDR1 LNHNV and CDR2 YYDKDF come from the germline V gene (reference sequence). Trimming took 0 bases from V and 4 from J, leaving 13 bases between them. The CDR3 length is 16 residues. CDR3 DNA sequence: TGTGCCACCAGCAGAGATTTAGGGACATCATACAATGAGCAGTTCTTC. Its protein product is CATSRDLGTSYNEQFF.

V is TRBV7-3 and J is TRBJ2-2; D ambiguous. Germline loops: CDR1 SGHTA, CDR2 FQGTGA. The CDR3 has 11 amino acids. The V gene lost 6 bases and the J gene lost 4 bases, with 3 bases spanning the gap. CDR3 loop: CASRATGELFF. The CDR3 region has the DNA TGTGCCAGCAGGGCCACCGGGGAGCTGTTTTTT.

V gene TRBV5-6 combines with J gene TRBJ2-7; D is unclear. The CDR3 extends over 13 amino acids. The V end was cut by 3 bases, the J end by 2 bases, with 9 bases between. Germline lookup yields CDR1 SGHDT and CDR2 YYEEEE. CDR3 residues: CASSWAGAYEQYF. The CDR3, as DNA: TGTGCCAGCAGCTGGGCAGGAGCCTACGAGCAGTACTTC.

The rearrangement links TRBV19 to TRBJ2-1, with 13 bases lining up with TRBD2. The germline gives CDR1 LNHDA, CDR2 SQIVND (reference sequence). The CDR3 length is 15 residues. Trimming at V came to 3 bases and at J to 4 bases, leaving 0 bases not matched to a gene. CDR3 nucleotides: TGTGCCAGTAGTATGGGACTAGCGGGGTACAATGAGCAGTTCTTC. Translated: CASSMGLAGYNEQFF. The full variable domain, rest sourced from reference TRBV19 and TRBJ2-1, is DGGITQSPKYLFRKEGQNVTLSCEQNLNHDAMYWYRQDPGQGLRLIYYSQIVNDFQKGDIAEGYSVSREKKESFPLTVTSAQKNPTAFYLCASSMGLAGYNEQFFGPGTRLTVL.

The rearrangement joins TRBV6-1 to TRBJ1-1, with D possibly matching TRBD1 (5 bases). Germline V gives CDR1 MNHNS, CDR2 SASEGT. Trimming shortened V by 1 base and J by 11 bases, and 17 bases separated the two germline ends. The CDR3 covers 14 residues. The CDR3 spells CASSEVGYVGGAFF. CDR3 nucleotides: TGTGCCAGCAGTGAAGTCGGTTACGTGGGGGGGGCTTTCTTT.

There are a few counts of this clone. The chain joins TRBV5-1 to TRBJ2-1, with D hard to call. This CDR3 has 15 residues. The germline gives CDR1 SGHRS, CDR2 YFSETQ. The V end was cut by 0 bases, the J end by 0 bases, with 7 bases between. CDR3 nucleotide sequence: TGCGCCAGCAGCTTGGCTCTGAGCTCCTACAATGAGCAGTTCTTC. Its translation is CASSLALSSYNEQFF.